Below are 3 T cell receptor beta chains sequenced from a single sample in a study of regulatory T cells in long-lasting Graves disease. In building TCR beta libraries, iRepertoire HTBI primers were used together with Arm-PCR of CDR3 regions. Via MiXCR, TCRdb re-called the multiplex PCR reads, giving one row per CDR3 protein. Among 350,000 to 450,000 distinct CDR3 sequences listed, about 10% were seen once. This sample's time point: newly diagnosed GD, antithyroid drugs for less than 3 months. Preparation of the TCR library used RNA extracted from PBMCs. The data were also submitted as part of a second study, on T cells in Graves' hyperthyroidism and ophthalmopathy.

This specimen consisted of peripheral blood mononuclear cells (PBMCs), obtained at new diagnosis, from a patient treated with antithyroid drugs. These receptors all come from a woman aged 18-35 years with Graves disease.

This clonotype was observed a few times. The gene calls are TRBV13 and TRBJ2-5; the match to TRBD2 covers 7 bases. The germline gives CDR1 PRHDT, CDR2 FYEKMQ (reference sequence). The CDR3 extends over 13 amino acids. Unmatched junction bases numbered 3, after V lost 5 bases and J lost 3 bases. CDR3 nucleotide sequence: TGTGCCAGCAGCATACGGGGGGAAGAGACCCAGTACTTC. Protein sequence: CASSIRGEETQYF. Variable domain in full (rest from reference TRBV13 and TRBJ2-5): AAGVIQSPRHLIKEKRETATLKCYPIPRHDTVYWYQQGPGQDPQFLISFYEKMQSDKGSIPDRFSAQQFSDYHSELNMSSLELGDSALYFCASSIRGEETQYFGPGTRLLVL.

This clonotype was detected many times. The rearrangement links TRBV20-1 to TRBJ2-1; 15 bases agree with TRBD2. The CDR3 extends over 17 amino acids. Losses at the gene ends were 6 bases for V and 6 bases for J; bases not matched to a gene: 12. Germline assignment: CDR1 DFQATT and CDR2 SNEGSKA (reference sequence). CDR3 nucleotides: TGCAGTGCGGAAGGACTAGCGGGAGGGCCCCCCCTCAATGAGCAGTTCTTC. Its protein product is CSAEGLAGGPPLNEQFF.

This clonotype was counted between two and nine times. The CDR3 nucleotides are TGTGCCAGCTCGGGACCCGGGGAGCTGTTTTTT. It codes for CASSGPGELFF. This chain links TRBV6-2 or TRBV6-3 with TRBJ2-2; D assignment may be TRBD1 or TRBD2 (5 bases each). The V gene lost 8 bases and the J gene lost 6 bases, with 7 bases spanning the gap. Germline-derived CDR1 and CDR2 are MNHEY and SVGEGT. The CDR3 length is 11 residues.